This entry lists 18 T cell receptor beta chains sequenced from one sample in a study of blood T cell repertoires in COVID-19. Here immunoSEQ multiplex PCR was the method, and the copy in TCRdb shows in-frame clones only, minus some. Found here are over 200,000 clones, 88% of them singletons; the top ten hold roughly 4%. The source material was peripheral blood. The receptors originated from a man aged 55-75 years who had recovered from COVID-19.

The chain carries TRBV5-4 and TRBJ2-7, with D possibly matching TRBD2 (6 bases). The V gene lost 3 bases and the J gene lost 0 bases, with 16 bases spanning the gap. In germline, CDR1 is SGHNT, CDR2 YYREEE (reference sequence). The CDR3 sequence is 16 residues long. CDR3 region: CASSWGSSASSYEQYF. The CDR3 DNA sequence: TGTGCCAGCAGCTGGGGGTCTAGCGCGAGCTCCTACGAGCAGTACTTC.

This rearrangement joins TRBV2 to TRBJ1-3, with unresolved D. Trimming left V 3 bases short and J 0 bases short, with 6 bases between. Germline V lookup: CDR1 SNHLY, CDR2 FYNNEI. The CDR3 totals 14 residues. The CDR3 spells CASSDFSSGNTIYF. CDR3 DNA sequence: TGTGCCAGCAGTGATTTTAGCTCTGGAAACACCATATATTTT.

The V call is TRBV7-9, the J call TRBJ2-5, with 7 nucleotides matching TRBD2. The germline V gene encodes CDR1 SEHNR and CDR2 FQNEAQ (reference sequence). V shed 5 bases and J 5 bases; nucleotides not matched to a gene: 17. This CDR3 region has 17 residues. The CDR3 nucleotides are TGTGCCAGCAGCATCACCCCTCGGACCATCGGGGGGGAGACCCAGTACTTC. Encoded protein: CASSITPRTIGGETQYF.

Only one count was recorded for this clone. The CDR3 spells CASSLAGYGYTF. CDR3 sequence (DNA): TGTGCCAGCAGCTTGGCAGGATATGGCTACACCTTC. The chain has TRBV5-4 and TRBJ1-2; D remains ambiguous. Trimming removed 0 bases from V and 5 bases from J, with 5 bases in between. The CDR3 loop spans 12 amino acids. Germline-derived CDR1 and CDR2 are SGHNT and YYREEE (reference sequence).

This clone was counted a single time. The chain links TRBV7-9 to TRBJ2-1; possibly TRBD2 for D (5 bases). The CDR3 is 16 amino acids. Germline CDR1 reads SEHNR; CDR2 reads FQNEAQ (reference sequence). Trimming pared 1 base from V and 4 bases from J, leaving 14 bases between. The CDR3: CASSLVGVPIYNEQFF. Written as DNA, the CDR3 is TGTGCCAGCAGCTTAGTCGGGGTACCCATTTACAATGAGCAGTTCTTC.

This sequence joins TRBV19 and TRBJ2-1, with 9 bases matching TRBD1. Germline lookup yields CDR1 LNHDA and CDR2 SQIVND (reference sequence). The CDR3 consists of 16 residues. Trimming removed 4 bases from V and 7 bases from J; junction bases left unmatched: 11. CDR3 loop: CASSTPPGQGTNEQFF. The CDR3 DNA reads TGTGCCAGTAGTACACCACCGGGACAGGGAACGAATGAGCAGTTCTTC.

This clone was counted a few times. The genes are TRBV4-1 and TRBJ1-5; D possibly corresponds to TRBD1 (6 bases). Trimming pared 3 bases from V and 1 base from J, leaving 13 bases between. The CDR3 length is 16 residues. CDR1 and CDR2 from the germline V gene are MGHRA and YSYEKL. CDR3 sequence (DNA): TGCGCCAGCAGCCAGCACAGGGATTCGAGCAATCAGCCCCAGCATTTT. Translation: CASSQHRDSSNQPQHF.

The genes are TRBV24-1 and TRBJ2-3; the D gene is possibly TRBD2 (7 bases). Trimming took off 5 bases at V and 0 bases at J, with 14 bases between the two ends. The germline CDR1 and CDR2 sequences are KGHDR and SFDVKD. The CDR3 length is 16 residues. CDR3 sequence reads: CATSVGGEWSTDTQYF. CDR3 nucleotides: TGTGCCACCAGTGTAGGGGGGGAATGGAGCACAGATACGCAGTATTTT.

V usage is TRBV7-9 and J usage is TRBJ1-2; maybe TRBD1 (6 bases). Trimming pared 5 bases from V and 5 bases from J, leaving 12 bases between. The germline V gene encodes CDR1 SEHNR and CDR2 FQNEAQ (reference sequence). The CDR3 is made up of 13 amino acids. The CDR3 is CASSTGQLYGYTF. The CDR3 DNA follows: TGTGCCAGCAGCACCGGACAGTTATATGGCTACACCTTC.

The chain links TRBV2 to TRBJ2-3; 7 nucleotides align to TRBD2. From germline, CDR1 is SNHLY and CDR2 FYNNEI. This CDR3 spans 15 amino acids. With 7 bases clipped from V and 1 base from J, the junction kept 8 bases outside the gene matches. CDR3: CASTPHSGGTDTQYF. The CDR3 nucleotides are TGTGCCAGCACCCCGCACAGCGGGGGCACAGATACGCAGTATTTT.

The chain is built from TRBV3-1 (or the pseudogene TRBV3-2) and TRBJ1-1; D gene uncertain. CDR1 is LGHDT, CDR2 YNNKEL, per germline (reference sequence). This CDR3 is built from 15 residues. Trimming stripped 0 bases from V and 6 bases from J, with 14 bases between. The CDR3 loop reads CASSQDFGIGAEAFF. The CDR3 DNA reads TGTGCCAGCAGCCAAGATTTCGGGATCGGCGCTGAAGCTTTCTTT.

This clone has only one observation. The chain uses TRBV5-1 and TRBJ2-2, with D maybe TRBD1 (5 bases). The CDR3 spans 14 residues. Trimming took 3 bases from V and 1 from J, leaving 7 bases between them. Germline CDR1 SGHRS, CDR2 YFSETQ. The CDR3 sequence is CASSSTGNTGELFF. The CDR3 DNA reads as TGCGCCAGCAGCTCAACAGGGAACACCGGGGAGCTGTTTTTT.

This clone was seen once. This rearrangement joins TRBV18 to TRBJ1-1; 10 bases are shared with TRBD1. The germline V gene has CDR1 KGHSH and CDR2 LQKENI. CDR3 size: 14 residues. V lost 7 bases and J lost 4; bases outside the gene matches: 6. The CDR3 reads CASFTRQGATEAFF. CDR3 DNA: TGTGCCAGCTTTACCCGACAGGGGGCCACTGAAGCTTTCTTT. Complete variable domain (other parts from reference TRBV18 and TRBJ1-1): NAGVMQNPRHLVRRRGQEARLRCSPMKGHSHVYWYRQLPEEGLKFMVYLQKENIIDESGMPKERFSAEFPKEGPSILRIQQVVRGDSAAYFCASFTRQGATEAFFGQGTRLTVV.

This chain joins TRBV19 and TRBJ1-5; 8 bases map to TRBD1. CDR1 and CDR2 from the germline V gene are LNHDA and SQIVND (reference sequence). The ends lost 6 bases at V and 7 bases at J; junction bases unmatched: 5. The CDR3 totals 13 residues. The CDR3 sequence is CASSQGAGQPQHF. For the CDR3, the DNA is TGTGCCAGTAGCCAGGGGGCCGGGCAGCCCCAGCATTTT.

This sequence joins TRBV10-3 and TRBJ2-3; D is possibly TRBD1 (6 bases). CDR1 and CDR2 from the germline V gene are ENHRY and SYGVKD. The CDR3 contains 11 residues. V was pared by 10 bases and J by 6 bases, with 11 bases between. This CDR3 reads CATAQGDTQYF. CDR3 DNA: TGTGCCACCGCCCAGGGGGATACGCAGTATTTT.

The chain couples TRBV11-1 to TRBJ1-3; D gene ambiguous. V was shortened by 3 bases and J by 2 bases, with 2 bases between the two germline ends. Per the germline V gene, CDR1 is SGHAT and CDR2 is FQDESV (reference sequence). This CDR3 is built from 12 residues. The CDR3 coding sequence is TGTGCCAGCAGCTTTACTGGAAACACCATATATTTT. Encoded protein: CASSFTGNTIYF.

This chain joins TRBV11-2 and TRBJ1-2, with TRBD1 matching over 9 bases. The CDR3 length is 15 residues. CDR1 and CDR2 from the germline V gene are SGHAT and FQNNGV. V was pared by 4 bases and J by 7 bases, with 10 bases of the junction left unmatched. CDR3 in amino acids: CASSSTTGGAGGYTF. CDR3 coding DNA: TGTGCCAGCAGCTCCACCACAGGGGGCGCGGGTGGCTACACCTTC.

The chain links TRBV7-2 to TRBJ2-7, with 7 bases lining up with TRBD1. Looked up from germline, CDR1 is SGHTA and CDR2 is FQGNSA. V shed 4 bases, J shed 6 bases, and the junction held 18 bases outside the gene matches. CDR3 length: 17 residues. CDR3 residues: CASSSRKSGTATSEQYF. The CDR3 nucleotides are TGTGCCAGCAGCTCCAGAAAATCCGGGACAGCAACATCCGAGCAGTACTTC.